This T cell receptor (beta chain) was captured in a study of T-cell memory formation after mild COVID-19. Study as a whole: TCR clusters showed largely donor specificity. Overall study findings and caveats: Day 15 to 85 contracting clones showed balanced CD4/CD8; later expanders leaned CD4+.

TCRdb redid the calling of the 5' RACE reads with MiXCR, one entry per CDR3 protein. Here the sample spans 550,000 to 700,000 distinct CDR3 sequences, about 18% being singletons. The length of the CDR3 is 13 residues. V shed 5 bases and J shed 6 bases, with 15 bases lying between them. CDR1 and CDR2 (germline): DFQATT, SNEGSKA (reference sequence). About this clonotype itself: Its cognate antigen is unknown.

The sequencing input was PBMCs or a T cell subset sorted from them (not recorded which). The source of this sequence is an adult woman who had mild COVID-19 (a few samples of this study predate the infection). Cell type and time point are not known. This chain uses TRBV20-1 with TRBJ2-3; tentatively, D is TRBD1 (5 bases). Here the CDR3 reads CSAHPSQGDTQYF. In DNA form, the CDR3 reads TGCAGTGCTCACCCGTCTCAGGGCGATACGCAGTATTTT.